The T cell receptor beta chain described here comes from a study of blood T cell repertoires in COVID-19. Sequenced by immunoSEQ multiplex PCR; TCRdb stores in-frame clones only, minus some. Altogether some 220,000 clones are present, about nine tenths being singletons, with the ten largest covering more than 2.5%. This CDR3 is 16 amino acids long. Trimming at V came to 5 bases and at J to 7 bases, leaving 7 bases not matched to a gene. Germline V gene sequence: CDR1 MNHEY, CDR2 SVGEGT. The chain is built from TRBV6-2 or TRBV6-3 and TRBJ1-6; 11 bases map to TRBD1. The TCR sequence derives from a woman in her twenties or thirties who had recovered from COVID-19. Sequencing was done on a sample of PBMCs or T cells enriched from blood (not recorded which). The CDR3 region is CASSQGWDRGNSPLHF. CDR3 DNA: TGTGCCAGCAGTCAAGGCTGGGACAGGGGGAATTCACCCCTCCACTTT.